A selection of T cell receptor beta chains follows, all from one sample in a study of neurological immune-mediated disorders. TCRdb recomputed calls from the 5' RACE reads with MiXCR, one row per CDR3 protein. The sample carries roughly 62,000 distinct CDR3 sequences, 3.5% to 4.5% recorded once. The sequencing sample was made of PBMCs. The receptors here all came from a woman aged 50 to 65 with multiple sclerosis. Both conserved end residues are part of each CDR3. The D gene is left open where the match is weak. Size values are once, few and many counts, or a class for expanded clones, and some rows have none.

length: 16
size: -
D: -
V: TRBV11-3
J: TRBJ2-2
DNA: TGTGCCAGCAGCTTACCCCGGGGAACCAACACCGGGGAGCTGTTTTTT
CDR3: CASSLPRGTNTGELFF

length: 14
size: few
D: -
V: TRBV7-6
J: TRBJ1-1
DNA: TGTGCCAGCAGCTTAGGACTCTTGAACACTGAAGCTTTCTTT
CDR3: CASSLGLLNTEAFF

length: 14
size: many
D: -
V: TRBV10-3
J: TRBJ2-2
DNA: TGTGCCATCAGTGGTCTACAGAACACCGGGGAGCTGTTTTTT
CDR3: CAISGLQNTGELFF

length: 13
size: many
D: -
V: TRBV12-5
J: TRBJ2-1
DNA: TGTGCTAGTGGTTTGGATGATCGCTATGAGCAGTTCTTC
CDR3: CASGLDDRYEQFF

length: 15
size: many
D: -
V: TRBV2
J: TRBJ1-1
DNA: TGTGCCAGCAGTGAACTTCGGACAGAGAACACTGAAGCTTTCTTT
CDR3: CASSELRTENTEAFF

length: 14
size: many
D: -
V: TRBV6-2/TRBV6-3
J: TRBJ2-4
DNA: TGTGCCAGCAGCGCGCTCATGGCCAAAAACATTCAGTACTTC
CDR3: CASSALMAKNIQYF

length: 16
size: many
D: -
V: TRBV7-3
J: TRBJ1-1
DNA: TGTGCCAGCAGCTTAAGTGGGACGTCGGGCGACACTGAAGCTTTCTTT
CDR3: CASSLSGTSGDTEAFF

length: 15
size: many
D: -
V: TRBV5-1
J: TRBJ2-5
DNA: TGCGCCAGCAGCTGGGCAGGGCGGCTTCAAGAGACCCAGTACTTC
CDR3: CASSWAGRLQETQYF

length: 12
size: many
D: TRBD1
V: TRBV5-1
J: TRBJ1-1
DNA: TGCGCCAGCAGCTGGACAGGTACTGAAGCTTTCTTT
CDR3: CASSWTGTEAFF

length: 13
size: many
D: -
V: TRBV14
J: TRBJ1-2
DNA: TGTGCCAGCAGCCAAGACAGGGTCATTGGCTACACCTTC
CDR3: CASSQDRVIGYTF

length: 18
size: few
D: TRBD1
V: TRBV6-2/TRBV6-3
J: TRBJ2-1
DNA: TGTGCCAGCAGTTACAAGCTCTCGGACAGGGGTGCTTACAATGAGCAGTTCTTC
CDR3: CASSYKLSDRGAYNEQFF

length: 11
size: many
D: -
V: TRBV25-1
J: TRBJ2-1
DNA: TGTGCCAGCAGTGACGTAAATGAGCAGTTCTTC
CDR3: CASSDVNEQFF

length: 15
size: many
D: -
V: TRBV24-1
J: TRBJ2-3
DNA: TGTGCCACCAGTGATTTTACGGGTTTCGACCATACGCAGTATTTT
CDR3: CATSDFTGFDHTQYF

length: 13
size: -
D: -
V: TRBV9
J: TRBJ1-5
DNA: TGTGCCAGCAGCATGGGGGGTCGCCAGCCCCAGAATTTT
CDR3: CASSMGGRQPQNF

length: 15
size: many
D: -
V: TRBV12-3/TRBV12-4
J: TRBJ1-6
DNA: TGTGCCAGCAGTTCGGGTGGGGGGATTAATTCACCCCTCCACTTT
CDR3: CASSSGGGINSPLHF